Shown below are 18 T cell receptor beta chains from a single sample sequenced in a study of T cell changes during pregnancy in multiple sclerosis. The protocol was immunoSEQ multiplex PCR, while the TCRdb copy is restricted to in-frame clones and leaves out a portion. Of more than 40,000 clones in the sample, about nine tenths were seen once. The starting material was CD4+ T cells from peripheral blood mononuclear cells, obtained in the first trimester of pregnancy. The receptors come from a female donor with multiple sclerosis, enrolled in a pregnancy study.

The rearrangement uses TRBV6-5 and TRBJ2-3; TRBD1 aligns across 9 bases. V gave up 4 bases and J gave up 6 bases; unmatched junction bases: 11. This CDR3 contains 16 residues. Germline CDR1 is MNHEY and CDR2 is SVGAGI. The CDR3 sequence: CASSSYEQGAEDTQYF. In DNA, the CDR3 is TGTGCCAGCAGTTCCTATGAACAGGGGGCAGAGGATACGCAGTATTTT.

The count of this clone is one. This chain uses TRBV7-3 with TRBJ2-3; D possibly corresponds to TRBD1 (6 bases). This CDR3 is built from 15 residues. Per germline, CDR1 SGHTA and CDR2 FQGTGA. V lost 3 bases to trimming and J lost 6 bases, with 16 bases between them. This chain's CDR3 is CASSFSGETWDTQYF. Written as DNA, the CDR3 is TGTGCCAGCAGCTTCTCAGGGGAGACGTGGGATACGCAGTATTTT.

The chain has TRBV5-1 and TRBJ2-7; perhaps TRBD1 as D (5 bases). Germline lookup yields CDR1 SGHRS and CDR2 YFSETQ. This CDR3 comprises 14 residues. Trimming removed 5 bases from V and 0 bases from J, with 12 bases in between. CDR3: CASSRGSSSYEQYF. As DNA, the CDR3 is TGCGCCAGCAGTAGGGGATCATCCTCCTACGAGCAGTACTTC.

The V gene is TRBV19, the J gene TRBJ2-2; D is ambiguous. CDR1 LNHDA and CDR2 SQIVND come from the germline V gene (reference sequence). The V end was cut by 3 bases, the J end by 0 bases, with 17 bases between. The CDR3 runs to 18 residues. CDR3 DNA: TGTGCCAGTAGTATTGTGTGGCCGGTTAGCACGAACACCGGGGAGCTGTTTTTT. This sequence encodes CASSIVWPVSTNTGELFF.

The chain uses TRBV19 and TRBJ1-1, with D possibly being TRBD1 (5 bases). Trimming took 6 bases from V and 7 from J, leaving 15 bases between them. The CDR3 covers 13 residues. Germline V lookup: CDR1 LNHDA, CDR2 SQIVND (reference sequence). In nucleotides, the CDR3 is TGTGCCAGTAGGGGCGGGACGGAGATTGAAGCTTTCTTT. This translates into CASRGGTEIEAFF.

The J gene is TRBJ2-2, the V gene TRBV7-2; 8 bases line up with TRBD2. Losses at the gene ends were 5 bases for V and 5 bases for J; bases not matched to a gene: 10. The CDR3 consists of 16 residues. CDR1 and CDR2 from the germline V gene are SGHTA and FQGNSA. CDR3 in amino acids: CASSDPAGVLTGELFF. The CDR3 DNA reads as TGTGCCAGCAGCGACCCAGCGGGAGTTCTTACCGGGGAGCTGTTTTTT. The full variable domain, completed using reference TRBV7-2 and TRBJ2-2, is GAGVSQSPSNKVTEKGKDVELRCDPISGHTALYWYRQSLGQGLEFLIYFQGNSAPDKSGLPSDRFSAERTGGSVSTLTIQRTQQEDSAVYLCASSDPAGVLTGELFFGEGSRLTVL.

The chain combines TRBV28 with TRBJ1-1, with D maybe TRBD1 (5 bases). CDR3 length: 15 amino acids. Trimming cost V 1 base and J 3 bases, with 12 bases left between them. The germline V gene has CDR1 MDHEN and CDR2 SYDVKM. The CDR3 DNA reads TGTGCCAGCAGTTTATCCCGGGGGAAGTACACTGAAGCTTTCTTT. Translation: CASSLSRGKYTEAFF.

The V call is TRBV11-3, the J call TRBJ1-2; D possibly corresponds to TRBD1 (5 bases). This CDR3 is 12 amino acids long. V was trimmed by 5 bases and J by 8 bases, leaving 12 bases between them. Germline-derived CDR1 and CDR2 are SGHNT and YENEEA. This chain's CDR3 is CASSQGLRGYTF. The CDR3 nucleotides read TGTGCCAGCAGCCAGGGACTGCGGGGCTACACCTTC. The whole variable domain, remainder taken from reference TRBV11-3 and TRBJ1-2, is EAGVVQSPRYKIIEKKQPVAFWCNPISGHNTLYWYLQNLGQGPELLIRYENEEAVDDSQLPKDRFSAERLKGVDSTLKIQPAELGDSAVYLCASSQGLRGYTFGSGTRLTVV.

The chain employs TRBV5-6 and TRBJ2-7, with TRBD2 identical over 8 bases. The CDR3 contains 15 residues. Germline values: CDR1 SGHDT, CDR2 YYEEEE. The trim removed 0 bases at V and 0 bases at J, leaving 2 bases unmatched. In nucleotides, the CDR3 is TGTGCCAGCAGCTTGGCCGGGAGGGTCTCCTACGAGCAGTACTTC. Residues: CASSLAGRVSYEQYF. The variable domain in full, with the rest retrieved from reference TRBV5-6 and TRBJ2-7, is DAGVTQSPTHLIKTRGQQVTLRCSPKSGHDTVSWYQQALGQGPQFIFQYYEEEERQRGNFPDRFSGHQFPNYSSELNVNALLLGDSALYLCASSLAGRVSYEQYFGPGTRLTVT.

V is TRBV19 and J is TRBJ2-5; maybe TRBD1 (6 bases). Germline assignment: CDR1 LNHDA and CDR2 SQIVND (reference sequence). This CDR3 contains 15 residues. Trimming took off 3 bases at V and 2 bases at J, with 13 bases between the two ends. The CDR3 bases are TGTGCCAGTAGTATGTGGCTTAGGGGGCAAGAGACCCAGTACTTC. The encoded protein is CASSMWLRGQETQYF.

The chain joins TRBV9 to TRBJ1-6; 9 nucleotides align to TRBD1. The V and J ends lost 1 base and 9 bases, in that order; junction bases with no gene match: 5. The CDR3 is 15 residues long. Germline CDR1 and CDR2: SGDLS and YYNGEE. CDR3 loop: CASSVNGDRASPLHF. For the CDR3, the DNA is TGTGCCAGCAGCGTAAATGGGGACAGGGCTTCACCCCTCCACTTT.

This chain joins TRBV6-1 and TRBJ1-4; TRBD1 agrees at 10 bases. The CDR3 is 15 amino acids. CDR1 MNHNS and CDR2 SASEGT come from the germline V gene. Trimming took 0 bases from V and 8 from J; bases not matched to a gene: 3. The CDR3 sequence is CASSEAGTGVEKLFF. The CDR3 DNA is TGTGCCAGCAGTGAAGCGGGGACAGGGGTGGAAAAACTGTTTTTT.

This clone was seen a single time. A read error may produce the germline difference seen at one junction end. The rearrangement links TRBV27 to TRBJ2-7; 7 bases agree with TRBD1. The CDR3 runs 12 residues. Germline V gene lookup returns CDR1 MNHEY and CDR2 SMNVEV (reference sequence). The CDR3 here is CASGFRGYEQYF. CDR3 coding DNA: TGTGCCAGCGGTTTCAGGGGGTACGAGCAGTACTTC.

The chain joins TRBV18 to TRBJ2-7, with 7 bases that match TRBD2. The J segment lost 2 bases and the V segment lost 3 bases, leaving 13 bases of the junction unmatched. The germline gives CDR1 KGHSH, CDR2 LQKENI. There are 17 residues in the CDR3. The CDR3, as DNA: TGTGCCAGCTCACCCCGAAGTCTGCGGGAGCTTACCTACGAGCAGTACTTC. Translation: CASSPRSLRELTYEQYF.

The J gene is TRBJ2-3, the V gene TRBV9; maybe TRBD2 (6 bases). Trimming shortened V by 0 bases and J by 2 bases, and 10 bases separated the two germline ends. This CDR3 comprises 15 residues. Germline V lookup: CDR1 SGDLS, CDR2 YYNGEE. The CDR3 reads CASSVASVVTDTQYF. For the CDR3, the DNA is TGTGCCAGCAGCGTAGCTAGCGTGGTCACAGATACGCAGTATTTT.

This sequence joins TRBV7-9 and TRBJ1-1; D might be TRBD1 (5 bases). The CDR3 extends over 15 amino acids. Germline assignment: CDR1 SEHNR and CDR2 FQNEAQ (reference sequence). V lost 3 bases and J lost 3, with 14 bases in between. The CDR3 protein is CASSLTGRVDTEAFF. Written as DNA, the CDR3 is TGTGCCAGCAGCTTGACTGGCAGGGTTGACACTGAAGCTTTCTTT.

The V gene is TRBV28, the J gene TRBJ2-1; D uncertain. This CDR3 is 12 amino acids long. V was pared by 3 bases and J by 10 bases, with 10 bases between. Germline V gene sequence: CDR1 MDHEN, CDR2 SYDVKM. CDR3 protein: CASSLSLAEQFF. The CDR3 DNA sequence: TGTGCCAGCAGTTTGAGTTTAGCCGAGCAGTTCTTC. Full variable domain (rest looked up from reference TRBV28 and TRBJ2-1): DVKVTQSSRYLVKRTGEKVFLECVQDMDHENMFWYRQDPGLGLRLIYFSYDVKMKEKGDIPEGYSVSREKKERFSLILESASTNQTSMYLCASSLSLAEQFFGPGTRLTVL.

In DNA, the CDR3 is TGTGCCAGCAGTTTGTTGCTGGACAATCGGTACGAGCAGTACTTC. Its translation is CASSLLLDNRYEQYF. This rearrangement joins TRBV6-6 to TRBJ2-7; weak D call: TRBD1 (5 bases). There are 15 residues in the CDR3. The V gene lost 4 bases and the J gene lost 4 bases, with 17 bases spanning the gap. Germline values: CDR1 MNHNY, CDR2 SVGAGI (reference sequence).